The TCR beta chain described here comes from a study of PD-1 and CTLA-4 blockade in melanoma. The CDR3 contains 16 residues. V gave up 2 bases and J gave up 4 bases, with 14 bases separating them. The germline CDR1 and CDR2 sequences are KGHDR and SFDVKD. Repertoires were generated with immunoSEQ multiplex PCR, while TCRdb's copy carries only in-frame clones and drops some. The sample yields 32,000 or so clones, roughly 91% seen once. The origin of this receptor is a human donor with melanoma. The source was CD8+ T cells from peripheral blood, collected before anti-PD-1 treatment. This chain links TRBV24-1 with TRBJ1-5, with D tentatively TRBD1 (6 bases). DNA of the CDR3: TGTGCCACCAGTGATTCTCGGACAGCACTAAATCAGCCCCAGCATTTT. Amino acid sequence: CATSDSRTALNQPQHF.